Only a few counts were recorded for the clone carrying this T cell receptor (beta chain). Its antigen is currently unknown. The source of the sample is a study of vaccination effects on CD4 cells after COVID-19. The method was immunoSEQ multiplex PCR; TCRdb's version includes in-frame clones alone and lacks a portion of them. In the table there are approximately 78,000 clones, about 81% of which are singletons. ViraFEST assay sequencing came after antigen-specific CD4+ T cells were expanded with viral peptide pools. Researchers isolated CD4+ T cells once 9 to 11 days of culture had elapsed. Everyone in the study got two shots of either the BNT162b2 or mRNA-1273 vaccine. CDR1 SGHNT and CDR2 YYREEE come from the germline V gene (reference sequence). With 3 bases clipped from V and 0 bases from J, the junction kept 5 bases outside the gene matches. This CDR3 is built from 16 residues.

This sample comprised CD4+ T cells from PBMCs cultured with HCoV-229E spike peptides, obtained after COVID-19 vaccination. This clonotype originated in a human donor who received a COVID-19 vaccine. The genes are TRBV5-4 and TRBJ2-2; 7 bases are shared with TRBD1. The chain's CDR3 is CASSSVQGANTGELFF. CDR3 sequence (DNA): TGTGCCAGCAGCTCAGTTCAGGGGGCGAACACCGGGGAGCTGTTTTTT.